This TCR beta chain comes out of a study of CD8+ T cells in alopecia areata. Across the study: Patients received oral tofacitinib, 5 to 10 mg twice daily, for moderate-to-severe alopecia areata.

Isolated RNA was reverse transcribed into cDNA used as the sequencing template. The table came from immunoSEQ multiplex PCR; TCRdb's copy has only in-frame clones and leaves some out. The sample lists roughly 210,000 clones, over 40% occurring once. Treatment described: oral pan-JAK inhibitor, 5-10 mg twice daily. V lost 0 bases to trimming and J lost 3 bases, with 15 bases between them. Germline values: CDR1 GTSNPN, CDR2 SVGIG (reference sequence). The CDR3 runs 16 residues. As for this clone: What it recognizes is unknown.

Findings and caveats of the study: Although TCR sharing was seen in mice, sharing across patients was less clear, possibly for HLA-related reasons.

The chain uses TRBV30 and TRBJ1-3; no clear D gene. Material: CD4+ T cells sorted from blood, obtained at approximately week 36, from a patient treated with tofacitinib. The TCR was taken from a human donor with alopecia areata. CDR3 nucleotide sequence: TGTGCCTGGAGTGTACGTACGGGGTCGTTTGGAAACACCATATATTTT. Amino acids: CAWSVRTGSFGNTIYF.